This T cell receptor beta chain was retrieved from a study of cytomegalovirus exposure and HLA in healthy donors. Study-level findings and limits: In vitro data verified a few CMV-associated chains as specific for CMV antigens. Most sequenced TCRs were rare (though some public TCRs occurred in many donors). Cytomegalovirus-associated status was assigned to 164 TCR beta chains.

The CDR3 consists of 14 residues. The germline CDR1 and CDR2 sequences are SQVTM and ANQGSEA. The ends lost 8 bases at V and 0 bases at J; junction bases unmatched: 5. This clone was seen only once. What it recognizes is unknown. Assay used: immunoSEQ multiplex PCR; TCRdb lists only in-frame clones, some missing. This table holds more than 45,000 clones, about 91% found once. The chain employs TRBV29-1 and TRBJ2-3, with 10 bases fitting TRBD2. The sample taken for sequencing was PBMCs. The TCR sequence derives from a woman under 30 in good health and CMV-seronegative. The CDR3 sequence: CSFVSGGSTDTQYF. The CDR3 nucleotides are TGCAGCTTCGTTAGCGGGGGGAGCACAGATACGCAGTATTTT.